This T cell receptor (beta chain) is from a study of OX40 agonist ivuxolimab in advanced cancers. In the study overall: Having had anti-PD-1, anti-PD-L1 or anti-CTLA-4 therapy before was allowed, and over 35% had some.

Study observations and caveats: Average numbers of expanded clones were greater in CD8+ T cells than in CD4+.

Produced via immunoSEQ multiplex PCR; TCRdb's table is partial and in-frame only. The sample has about 72,000 clones; around nine tenths are singletons. In the case of this clone: Its antigen is unidentified.

Trimming left V 5 bases short and J 7 bases short, with 20 bases between. CDR1 is SEHNR and CDR2 is FQNEAQ in the germline V gene (reference sequence). The CDR3 consists of 16 residues. This specimen consisted of CD4+ or CD8+ T cells sorted from blood, obtained in a trial of the OX40 agonist ivuxolimab. The chain employs TRBV7-9 and TRBJ1-4, with D perhaps matching TRBD1 (6 bases). The TCR comes from an adult with an advanced solid tumor such as melanoma, head and neck, liver or kidney cancer. The DNA of the CDR3 is TGTGCCAGCAGCACCCCTCCGGGGACACTTTTTGAAAAACTGTTTTTT. This encodes CASSTPPGTLFEKLFF.